The sequence of this T cell receptor beta chain was determined in a study of T-cell reconstitution after alpha-beta-depleted transplantation in children. V gave up 3 bases and J gave up 2 bases; unmatched junction bases: 11. Germline V gene sequence: CDR1 SGHVS, CDR2 FNYEAQ. The CDR3 is 18 residues long. For TCRbeta, the library was prepared with unique molecular identifiers. TCRdb reanalysed the PCR reads using MiXCR and keeps one entry per CDR3 protein. The sample has a few hundred thousand distinct CDR3 sequences; about a quarter are singletons. There are a few counts of this clonotype. Its cognate antigen is unknown. General study results and limits: Approximately two months post-transplant, alpha-beta T cells reportedly originated from several hundred expanded graft clones. Several patients had high TCRbeta diversity at day 60; it came from surviving recipient T cells and thymic progenitors. After one year, T-cell counts and TCRbeta diversity mostly came from new T cells.

The V call is TRBV7-6, the J call TRBJ2-5; 11 bases fit TRBD2. The material was PBMCs, obtained before TCRalphabeta/CD19-depleted stem cell transplant. This TCR was sampled from a boy younger than two with Wiskott-Aldrich syndrome, due to receive a stem cell transplant. CDR3 bases: TGTGCCAGCAGCTTTATTCTCGGGACTAGCGGAGAACAAGAGACCCAGTACTTC. Its protein product is CASSFILGTSGEQETQYF.